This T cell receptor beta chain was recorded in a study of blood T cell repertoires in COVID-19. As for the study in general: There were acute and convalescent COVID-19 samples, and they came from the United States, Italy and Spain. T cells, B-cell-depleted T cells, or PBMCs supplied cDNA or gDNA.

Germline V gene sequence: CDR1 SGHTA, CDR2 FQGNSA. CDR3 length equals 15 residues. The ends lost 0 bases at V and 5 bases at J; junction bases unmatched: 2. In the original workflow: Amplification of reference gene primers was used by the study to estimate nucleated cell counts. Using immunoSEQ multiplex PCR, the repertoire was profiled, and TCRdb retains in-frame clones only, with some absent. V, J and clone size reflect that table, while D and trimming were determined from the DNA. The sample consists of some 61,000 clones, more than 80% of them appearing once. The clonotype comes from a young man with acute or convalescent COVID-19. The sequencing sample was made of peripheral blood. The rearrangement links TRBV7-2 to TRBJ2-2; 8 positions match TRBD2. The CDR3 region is CASSLAGTRTGELFF. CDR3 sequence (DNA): TGTGCCAGCAGCTTAGCCGGGACTAGAACCGGGGAGCTGTTTTTT.